The present T cell receptor (beta chain) was sequenced within a study of blood T cell repertoires in COVID-19. Study overall: The origin of the acute and convalescent COVID-19 samples was the United States, Italy and Spain.

In the study's own analysis: How many nucleated cells were present was estimated from reference gene primer amplification. Assay: immunoSEQ multiplex PCR; the TCRdb copy retains only in-frame clones and omits some. V and J calls and clone size follow that table, whereas D and trimming were derived from the DNA. Among fewer than 40,000 clones, approximately 91% were seen once, and the ten largest hold approximately 5.9%. The germline V gene encodes CDR1 ENHRY and CDR2 SYGVKD. This CDR3 has 14 amino acids. Trimming cost V 6 bases and J 7 bases, with 16 bases left between them. The clonotype was recovered from a human donor in a cohort sampled during active COVID-19. Sequenced material: peripheral blood. The chain employs TRBV10-3 and TRBJ2-1; possible D gene TRBD2, 6 bases. The CDR3 coding sequence is TGTGCCATCAGCGCCTCTAGCGCGGGAAATGAGCAGTTCTTC. Amino acid sequence: CAISASSAGNEQFF.